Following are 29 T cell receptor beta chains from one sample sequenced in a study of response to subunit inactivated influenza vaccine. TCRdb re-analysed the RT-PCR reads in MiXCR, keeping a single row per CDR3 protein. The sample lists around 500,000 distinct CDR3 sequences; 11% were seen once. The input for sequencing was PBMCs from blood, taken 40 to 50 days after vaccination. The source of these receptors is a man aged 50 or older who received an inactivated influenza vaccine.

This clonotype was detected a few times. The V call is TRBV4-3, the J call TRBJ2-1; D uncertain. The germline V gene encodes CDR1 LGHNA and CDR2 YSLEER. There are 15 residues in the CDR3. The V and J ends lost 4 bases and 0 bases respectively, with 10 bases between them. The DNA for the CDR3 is TGCGCCAGCAGCCGTATAGTGGGCTCCTACAATGAGCAGTTCTTC. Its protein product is CASSRIVGSYNEQFF.

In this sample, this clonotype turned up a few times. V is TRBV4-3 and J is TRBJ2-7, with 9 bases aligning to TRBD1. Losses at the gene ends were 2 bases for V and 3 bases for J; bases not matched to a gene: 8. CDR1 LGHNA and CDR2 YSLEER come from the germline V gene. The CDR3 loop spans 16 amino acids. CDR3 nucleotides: TGCGCCAGCAGCCAACTACAGGGGGCCCCTGTCTACGAGCAGTACTTC. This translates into CASSQLQGAPVYEQYF.

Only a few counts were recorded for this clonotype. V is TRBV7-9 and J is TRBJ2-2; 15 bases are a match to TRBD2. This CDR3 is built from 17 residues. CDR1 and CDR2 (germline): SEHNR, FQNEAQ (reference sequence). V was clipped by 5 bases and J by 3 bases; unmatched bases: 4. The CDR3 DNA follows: TGTGCCAGCAGCCGGACTAGCGGGGGGGCCCACACCGGGGAGCTGTTTTTT. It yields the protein CASSRTSGGAHTGELFF.

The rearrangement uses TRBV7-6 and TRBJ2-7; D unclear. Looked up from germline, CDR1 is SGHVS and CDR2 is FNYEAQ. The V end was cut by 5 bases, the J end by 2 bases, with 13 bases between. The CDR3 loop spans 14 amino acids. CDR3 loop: CASSPAEGPYEQYF. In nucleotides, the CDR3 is TGTGCCAGCAGCCCCGCAGAAGGCCCCTACGAGCAGTACTTC.

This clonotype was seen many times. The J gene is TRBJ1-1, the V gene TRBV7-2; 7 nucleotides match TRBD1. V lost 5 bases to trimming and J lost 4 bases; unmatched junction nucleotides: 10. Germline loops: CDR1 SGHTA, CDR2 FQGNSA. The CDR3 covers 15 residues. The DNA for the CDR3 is TGTGCCAGCAGCCGGGGACAGCTATTGGGCACTGAAGCTTTCTTT. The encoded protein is CASSRGQLLGTEAFF.

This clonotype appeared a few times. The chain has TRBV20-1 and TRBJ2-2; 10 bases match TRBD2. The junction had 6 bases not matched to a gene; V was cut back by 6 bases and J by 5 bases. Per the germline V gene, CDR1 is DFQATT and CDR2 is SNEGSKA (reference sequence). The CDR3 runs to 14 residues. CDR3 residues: CSAFSGGMTGELFF. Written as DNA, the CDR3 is TGCAGTGCCTTTAGCGGGGGGATGACCGGGGAGCTGTTTTTT.

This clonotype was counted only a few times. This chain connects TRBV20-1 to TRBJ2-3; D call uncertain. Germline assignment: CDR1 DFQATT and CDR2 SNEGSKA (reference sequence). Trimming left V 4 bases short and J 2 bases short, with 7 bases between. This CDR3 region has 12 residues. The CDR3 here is CSATPNTDTQYF. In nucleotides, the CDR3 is TGCAGTGCTACCCCAAACACAGATACGCAGTATTTT.

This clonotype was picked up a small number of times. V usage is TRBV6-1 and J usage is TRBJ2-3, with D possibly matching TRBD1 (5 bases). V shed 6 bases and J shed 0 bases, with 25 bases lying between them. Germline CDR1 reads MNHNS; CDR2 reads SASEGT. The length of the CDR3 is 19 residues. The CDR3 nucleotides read TGTGCCAGCAGAGGGCTATTAGGGGATATACCCACTAGCACAGATACGCAGTATTTT. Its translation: CASRGLLGDIPTSTDTQYF.

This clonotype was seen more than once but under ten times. The CDR3 loop is CASSTTLAGGPFYEQFF. In DNA form, the CDR3 reads TGTGCCAGCAGCACCACGCTGGCGGGAGGGCCCTTCTATGAGCAGTTCTTC. J is TRBJ2-1 and V is TRBV9; 9 nucleotides match TRBD2. This CDR3 comprises 17 residues. With V trimmed by 4 bases and J by 8 bases, 16 bases remained unmatched. Germline V gene sequence: CDR1 SGDLS, CDR2 YYNGEE.

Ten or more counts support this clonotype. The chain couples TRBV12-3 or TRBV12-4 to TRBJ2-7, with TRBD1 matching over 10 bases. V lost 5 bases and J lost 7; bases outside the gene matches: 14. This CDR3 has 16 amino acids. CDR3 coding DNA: TGTGCCAGCAGTCCACCACCCGGACAGGGGGTGAGGGAGCAGTACTTC. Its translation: CASSPPPGQGVREQYF.

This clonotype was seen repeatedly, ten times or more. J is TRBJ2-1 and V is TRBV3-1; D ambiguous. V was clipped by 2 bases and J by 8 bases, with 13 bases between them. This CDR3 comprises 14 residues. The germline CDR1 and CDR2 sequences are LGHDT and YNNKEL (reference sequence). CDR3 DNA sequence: TGTGCCAGCAGCCAATGGGAAAGGGCACATGAGCAGTTCTTC. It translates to CASSQWERAHEQFF.

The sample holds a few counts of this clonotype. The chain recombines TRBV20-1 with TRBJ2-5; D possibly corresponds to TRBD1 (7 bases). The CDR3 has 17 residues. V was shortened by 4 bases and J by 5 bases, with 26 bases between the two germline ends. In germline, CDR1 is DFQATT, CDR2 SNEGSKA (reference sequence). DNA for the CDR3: TGCAGTGCTAAGAGATGGGCAGGGGGAGGTGGACGGGAGACCCAGTACTTC. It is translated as CSAKRWAGGGGRETQYF.

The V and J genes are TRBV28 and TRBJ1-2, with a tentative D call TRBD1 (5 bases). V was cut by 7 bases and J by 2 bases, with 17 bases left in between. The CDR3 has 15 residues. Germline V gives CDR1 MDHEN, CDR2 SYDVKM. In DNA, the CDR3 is TGTGCCAGCATCGTTCGCCCGGGACCGAACTATGGCTACACCTTC. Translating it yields CASIVRPGPNYGYTF.

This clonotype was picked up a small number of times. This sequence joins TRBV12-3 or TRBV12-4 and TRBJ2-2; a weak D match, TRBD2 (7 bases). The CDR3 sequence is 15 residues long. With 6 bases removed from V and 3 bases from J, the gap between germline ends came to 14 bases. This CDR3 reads CASRPGGGHTGELFF. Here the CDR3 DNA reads TGTGCCAGCAGGCCGGGGGGCGGGCACACCGGGGAGCTGTTTTTT.

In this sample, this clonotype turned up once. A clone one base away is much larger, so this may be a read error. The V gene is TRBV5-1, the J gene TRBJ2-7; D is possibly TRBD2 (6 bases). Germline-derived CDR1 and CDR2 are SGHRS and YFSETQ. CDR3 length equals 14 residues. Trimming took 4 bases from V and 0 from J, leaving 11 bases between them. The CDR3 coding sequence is TGCGCCAGCAGCCACGGGAGTAGCTCCTACGAGCAGTACTTC. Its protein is CASSHGSSSYEQYF.

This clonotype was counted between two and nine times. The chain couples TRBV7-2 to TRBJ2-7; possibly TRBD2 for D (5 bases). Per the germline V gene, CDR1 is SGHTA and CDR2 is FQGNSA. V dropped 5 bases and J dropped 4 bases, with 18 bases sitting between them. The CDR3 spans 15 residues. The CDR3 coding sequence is TGTGCCAGCAGCCGCCGTGAAGCCCGAGGGTACGAGCAGTACTTC. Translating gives CASSRREARGYEQYF.

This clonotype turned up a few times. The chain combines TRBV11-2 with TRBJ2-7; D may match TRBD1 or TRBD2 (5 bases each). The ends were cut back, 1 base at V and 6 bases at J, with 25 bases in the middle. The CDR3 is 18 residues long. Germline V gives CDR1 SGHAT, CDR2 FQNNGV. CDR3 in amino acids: CASSLVAALGVGGSEQYF. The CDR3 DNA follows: TGTGCCAGCAGCTTAGTAGCCGCCTTAGGGGTCGGAGGCAGCGAGCAGTACTTC.

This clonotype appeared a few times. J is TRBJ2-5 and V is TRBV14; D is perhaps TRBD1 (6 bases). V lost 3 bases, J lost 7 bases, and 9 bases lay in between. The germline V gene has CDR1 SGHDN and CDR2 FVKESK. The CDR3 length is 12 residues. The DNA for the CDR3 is TGTGCCAGCAGCCACACAGGGTTGACCCAGTACTTC. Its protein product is CASSHTGLTQYF.

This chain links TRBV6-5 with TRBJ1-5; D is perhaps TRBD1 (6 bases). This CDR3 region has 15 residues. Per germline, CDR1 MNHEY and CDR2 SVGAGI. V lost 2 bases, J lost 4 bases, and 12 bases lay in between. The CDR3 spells CASSYPRTENQPQHF. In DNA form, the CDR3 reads TGTGCCAGCAGTTACCCGAGGACAGAGAATCAGCCCCAGCATTTT.

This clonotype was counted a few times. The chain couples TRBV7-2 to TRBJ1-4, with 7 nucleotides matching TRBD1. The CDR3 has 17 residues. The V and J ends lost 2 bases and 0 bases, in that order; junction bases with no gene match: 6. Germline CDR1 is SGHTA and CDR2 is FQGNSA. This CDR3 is CASSLRQGGSTNEKLFF. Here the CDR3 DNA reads TGTGCCAGCAGCTTACGACAGGGCGGGTCAACTAATGAAAAACTGTTTTTT. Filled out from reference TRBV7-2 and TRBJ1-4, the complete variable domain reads GAGVSQSPSNKVTEKGKDVELRCDPISGHTALYWYRQSLGQGLEFLIYFQGNSAPDKSGLPSDRFSAERTGGSVSTLTIQRTQQEDSAVYLCASSLRQGGSTNEKLFFGSGTQLSVL.

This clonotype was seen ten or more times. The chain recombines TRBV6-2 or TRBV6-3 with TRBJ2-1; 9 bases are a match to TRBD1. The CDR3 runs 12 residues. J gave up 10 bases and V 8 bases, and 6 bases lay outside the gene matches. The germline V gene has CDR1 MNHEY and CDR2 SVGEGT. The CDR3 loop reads CASGRQGVEQFF. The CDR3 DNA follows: TGTGCCAGCGGGCGACAGGGGGTAGAGCAGTTCTTC.

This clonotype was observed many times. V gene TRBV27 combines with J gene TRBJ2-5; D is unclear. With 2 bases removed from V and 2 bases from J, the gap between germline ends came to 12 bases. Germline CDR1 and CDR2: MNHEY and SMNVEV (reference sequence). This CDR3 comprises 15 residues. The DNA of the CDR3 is TGTGCCAGCAGTTTAAAGAGTTGGATTCAAGAGACCCAGTACTTC. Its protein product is CASSLKSWIQETQYF.

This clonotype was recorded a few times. The CDR3 loop reads CASSRDRGLTDTQYF. The CDR3 DNA is TGTGCCAGCAGCCGAGACAGGGGGCTTACAGATACGCAGTATTTT. The genes are TRBV28 and TRBJ2-3, with TRBD1 matching 10 bases. This CDR3 contains 15 residues. Per the germline V gene, CDR1 is MDHEN and CDR2 is SYDVKM. V lost 6 bases to trimming and J lost 3 bases; unmatched junction nucleotides: 6.

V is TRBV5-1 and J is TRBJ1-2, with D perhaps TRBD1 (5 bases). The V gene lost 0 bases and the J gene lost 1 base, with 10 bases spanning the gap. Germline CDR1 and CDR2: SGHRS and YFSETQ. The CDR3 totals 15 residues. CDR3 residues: CASSLEGRSNYGYTF. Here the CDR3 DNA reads TGCGCCAGCAGCTTGGAGGGGCGGAGTAACTATGGCTACACCTTC.

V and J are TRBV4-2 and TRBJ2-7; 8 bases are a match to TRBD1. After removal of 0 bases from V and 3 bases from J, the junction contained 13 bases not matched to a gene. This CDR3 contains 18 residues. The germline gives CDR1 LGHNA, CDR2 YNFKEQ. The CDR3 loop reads CASSQDSAYQGTGYEQYF. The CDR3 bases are TGTGCCAGCAGCCAAGATTCAGCCTATCAGGGGACAGGCTACGAGCAGTACTTC.

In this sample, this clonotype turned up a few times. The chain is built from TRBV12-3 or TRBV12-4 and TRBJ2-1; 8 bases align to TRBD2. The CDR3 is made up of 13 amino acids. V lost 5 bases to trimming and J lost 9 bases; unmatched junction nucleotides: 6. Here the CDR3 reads CASSAGTRTEQFF. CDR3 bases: TGTGCCAGCAGTGCCGGGACTAGAACTGAGCAGTTCTTC.

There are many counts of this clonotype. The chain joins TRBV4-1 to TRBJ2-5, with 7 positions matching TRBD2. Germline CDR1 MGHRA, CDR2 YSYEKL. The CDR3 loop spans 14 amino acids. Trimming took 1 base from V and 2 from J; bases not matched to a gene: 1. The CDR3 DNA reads TGCGCCAGCAGCCAAGTCGGGGGGCAAGAGACCCAGTACTTC. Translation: CASSQVGGQETQYF.

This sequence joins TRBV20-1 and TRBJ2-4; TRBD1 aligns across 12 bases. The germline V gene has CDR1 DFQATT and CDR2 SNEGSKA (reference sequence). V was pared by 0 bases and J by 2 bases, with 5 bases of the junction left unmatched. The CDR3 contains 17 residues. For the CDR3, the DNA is TGCAGTGCTAGAGATCTCGGGACAGGGGGCACCAAAAACATTCAGTACTTC. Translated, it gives CSARDLGTGGTKNIQYF.

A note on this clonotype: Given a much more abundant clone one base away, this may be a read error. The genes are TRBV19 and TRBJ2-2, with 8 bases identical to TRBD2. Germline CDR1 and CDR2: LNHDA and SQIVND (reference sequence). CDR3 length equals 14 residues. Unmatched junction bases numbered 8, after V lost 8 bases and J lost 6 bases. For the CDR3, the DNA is TGTGCCAGTCAGAACGGGGGGGACTCCGGGGAGCTGTTTTTT. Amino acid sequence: CASQNGGDSGELFF.